This TCR beta chain was sequenced during a study of blood T cell repertoires in COVID-19. Study details: Sites across the United States, Italy and Spain contributed samples from acute and convalescent COVID-19. PBMCs, B-cell-depleted T cells, or T cells provided the cDNA or gDNA that made up the material.

As handled by the study authors: Estimates of nucleated cell counts were drawn from the amplification of reference gene primers. Repertoires were generated with immunoSEQ multiplex PCR, while TCRdb's copy carries only in-frame clones and drops some. V, J and clone size are taken as reported in that table, and D and trimming were inferred from the DNA itself. Of around 250,000 clones listed, 80% to 90% are singletons. V dropped 1 base and J dropped 0 bases, with 9 bases sitting between them. The CDR3 totals 15 residues. Germline lookup yields CDR1 KGHDR and CDR2 SFDVKD. Donors of Cohort 3 who recovered were those that had two negative PCRs, clearance, or symptom resolution.

The sample consisted of PBMCs or T cells enriched from blood (not recorded which). This clonotype was obtained from a woman in her 50s who had recovered from COVID-19. The J gene is TRBJ2-7, the V gene TRBV24-1, with D possibly matching TRBD1 (6 bases). Written as DNA, the CDR3 is TGTGCCACCAGTGATTTCCGGGACAACTCCTACGAGCAGTACTTC. It is translated as CATSDFRDNSYEQYF.